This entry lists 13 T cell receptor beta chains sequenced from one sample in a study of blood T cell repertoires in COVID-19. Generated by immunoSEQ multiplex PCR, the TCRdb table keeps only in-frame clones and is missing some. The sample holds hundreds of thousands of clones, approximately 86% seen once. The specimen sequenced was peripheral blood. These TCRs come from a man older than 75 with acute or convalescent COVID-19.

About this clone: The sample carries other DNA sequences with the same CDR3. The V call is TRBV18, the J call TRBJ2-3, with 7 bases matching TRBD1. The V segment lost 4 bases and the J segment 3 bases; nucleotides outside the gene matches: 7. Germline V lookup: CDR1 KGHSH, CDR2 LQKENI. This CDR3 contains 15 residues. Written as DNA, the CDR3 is TGTGCCAGCTCACTTCGACAGGGTGCGACAGATACGCAGTATTTT. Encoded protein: CASSLRQGATDTQYF.

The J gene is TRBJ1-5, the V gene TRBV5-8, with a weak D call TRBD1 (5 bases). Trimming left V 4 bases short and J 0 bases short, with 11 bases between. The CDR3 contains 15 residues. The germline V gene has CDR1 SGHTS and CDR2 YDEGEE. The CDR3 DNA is TGTGCCAGCAGCGGACGGGGGTATAGCAATCAGCCCCAGCATTTT. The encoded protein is CASSGRGYSNQPQHF.

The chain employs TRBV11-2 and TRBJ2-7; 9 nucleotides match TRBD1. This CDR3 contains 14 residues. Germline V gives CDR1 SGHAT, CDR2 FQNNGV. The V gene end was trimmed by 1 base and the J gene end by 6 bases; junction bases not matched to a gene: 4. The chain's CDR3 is CASSLGGQGLEQYF. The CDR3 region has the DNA TGTGCCAGCAGCTTAGGGGGACAGGGACTCGAGCAGTACTTC.

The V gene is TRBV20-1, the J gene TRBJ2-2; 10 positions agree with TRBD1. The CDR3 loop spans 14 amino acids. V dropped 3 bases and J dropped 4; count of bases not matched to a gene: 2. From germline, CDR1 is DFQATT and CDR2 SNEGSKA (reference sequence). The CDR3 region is CSASWDRGTGELFF. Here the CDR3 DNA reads TGCAGTGCTAGTTGGGACAGGGGCACCGGGGAGCTGTTTTTT.

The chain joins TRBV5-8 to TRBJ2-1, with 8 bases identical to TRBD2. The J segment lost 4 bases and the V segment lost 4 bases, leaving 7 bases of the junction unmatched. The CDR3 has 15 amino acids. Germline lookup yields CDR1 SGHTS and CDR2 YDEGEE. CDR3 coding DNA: TGTGCCAGCAGCAGAGCGGGGGCTACGTACAATGAGCAGTTCTTC. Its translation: CASSRAGATYNEQFF.

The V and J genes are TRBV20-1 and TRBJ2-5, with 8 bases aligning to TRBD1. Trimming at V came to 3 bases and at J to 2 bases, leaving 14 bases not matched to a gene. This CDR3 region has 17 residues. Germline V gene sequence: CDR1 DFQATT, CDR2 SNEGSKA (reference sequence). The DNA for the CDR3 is TGCAGTGCTAGTTCAATATTCGGAACAGGGGGACAAGAGACCCAGTACTTC. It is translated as CSASSIFGTGGQETQYF.

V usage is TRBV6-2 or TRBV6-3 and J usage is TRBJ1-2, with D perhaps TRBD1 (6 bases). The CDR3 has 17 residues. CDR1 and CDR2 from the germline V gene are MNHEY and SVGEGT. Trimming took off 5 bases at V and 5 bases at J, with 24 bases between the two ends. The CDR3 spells CASSLYTEETGSYGYTF. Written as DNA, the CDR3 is TGTGCCAGCAGTCTGTATACGGAAGAGACAGGTTCTTATGGCTACACCTTC.

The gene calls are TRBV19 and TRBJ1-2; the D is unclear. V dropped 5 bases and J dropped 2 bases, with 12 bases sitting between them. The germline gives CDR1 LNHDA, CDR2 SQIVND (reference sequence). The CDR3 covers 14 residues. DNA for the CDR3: TGTGCCAGTAGTCCCCAAGGAGGAAACTATGGCTACACCTTC. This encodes CASSPQGGNYGYTF. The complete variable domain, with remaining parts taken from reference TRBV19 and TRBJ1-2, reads DGGITQSPKYLFRKEGQNVTLSCEQNLNHDAMYWYRQDPGQGLRLIYYSQIVNDFQKGDIAEGYSVSREKKESFPLTVTSAQKNPTAFYLCASSPQGGNYGYTFGSGTRLTVV.

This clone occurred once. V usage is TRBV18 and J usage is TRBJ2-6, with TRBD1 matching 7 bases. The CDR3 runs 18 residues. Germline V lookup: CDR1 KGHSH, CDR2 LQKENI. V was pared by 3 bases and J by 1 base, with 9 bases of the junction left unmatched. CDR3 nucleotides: TGTGCCAGCTCACCCAGGACAGGCCAGTGGTCTGGGGCCAACGTCCTGACTTTC. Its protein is CASSPRTGQWSGANVLTF.

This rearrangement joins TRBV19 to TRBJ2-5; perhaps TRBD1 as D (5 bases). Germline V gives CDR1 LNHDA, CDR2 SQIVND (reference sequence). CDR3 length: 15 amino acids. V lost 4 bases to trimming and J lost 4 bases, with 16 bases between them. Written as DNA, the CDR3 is TGTGCCAGTAGTACCTGGGCAGGGTCGGTAGAGACCCAGTACTTC. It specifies CASSTWAGSVETQYF.

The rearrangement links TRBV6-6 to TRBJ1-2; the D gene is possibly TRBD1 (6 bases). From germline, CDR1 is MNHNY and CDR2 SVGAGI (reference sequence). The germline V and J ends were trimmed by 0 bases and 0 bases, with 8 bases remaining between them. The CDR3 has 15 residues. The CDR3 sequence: CASSYSTGPNYGYTF. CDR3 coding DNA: TGTGCCAGCAGTTACTCGACAGGTCCTAACTATGGCTACACCTTC.

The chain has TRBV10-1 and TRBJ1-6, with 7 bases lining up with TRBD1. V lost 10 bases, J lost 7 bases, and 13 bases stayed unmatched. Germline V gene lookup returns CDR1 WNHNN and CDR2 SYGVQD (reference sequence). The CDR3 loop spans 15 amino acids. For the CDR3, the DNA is TGCGCCATCAGGTGGGCAACAGGGGCCAATTCACCCCTCCACTTT. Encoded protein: CAIRWATGANSPLHF.

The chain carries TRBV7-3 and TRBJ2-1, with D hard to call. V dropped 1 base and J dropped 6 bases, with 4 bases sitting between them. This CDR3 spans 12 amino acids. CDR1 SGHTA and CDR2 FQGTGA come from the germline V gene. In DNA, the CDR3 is TGTGCCAGCAGCTTAAAGCGCAATGAGCAGTTCTTC. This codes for CASSLKRNEQFF.